These 5 T cell receptor beta chains originate from one sample sequenced in a study of post-analysis software for immune sequencing data. The TCR beta cDNA libraries carried unique molecular identifiers. Each CDR3 protein gets one entry after TCRdb re-called the PCR reads with MiXCR. This sample has about 430,000 distinct CDR3 sequences; about 39% occur once, and the top ten carry roughly 8.2%. Study conclusions and caveats: Patients carried a few TRBV segments more frequently than controls did, and TRBV5-6, TRBV5-1 and TRBV20-1 were among them.

No antigens are known for them. The sample comprised blood. These receptors all stem from a girl aged 2-9 years with multiple sclerosis.

This sequence joins TRBV7-2 and TRBJ2-7, with D maybe TRBD2 (6 bases). There are 15 residues in the CDR3. The V gene's germline CDR1 is SGHTA and CDR2 FQGNSA. V dropped 0 bases and J dropped 3 bases, with 12 bases sitting between them. The CDR3 coding sequence is TGTGCCAGCAGCTTAGCCGGGGGTCCCTTCTACGAGCAGTACTTC. Encoded protein: CASSLAGGPFYEQYF.

Many counts were recorded for this clonotype. The chain combines TRBV10-1 with TRBJ2-7; D uncertain. CDR1 and CDR2 (germline): WNHNN, SYGVQD (reference sequence). This CDR3 contains 14 residues. Trimming removed 6 bases from V and 2 bases from J, with 14 bases in between. DNA for the CDR3: TGCGCCAGCAGCGATGGTGCTACAACCTACGAGCAGTACTTC. This encodes CASSDGATTYEQYF.

This chain links TRBV12-3 or TRBV12-4 with TRBJ1-5, with D unclear. The CDR3 contains 13 residues. Trimming stripped 3 bases from V and 7 bases from J, with 10 bases between. This CDR3 is CASSFGSGQPQHF. The CDR3 region has the DNA TGTGCCAGCAGTTTTGGCTCGGGGCAGCCCCAGCATTTT.

The chain employs TRBV28 and TRBJ2-1; 7 bases line up with TRBD2. J lost 3 bases, V lost 2 bases, and 4 bases had no gene match. Germline V gives CDR1 MDHEN, CDR2 SYDVKM. This CDR3 has 15 residues. The CDR3 loop reads CASSLGGVRYNEQFF. For the CDR3, the DNA is TGTGCCAGCAGTTTAGGGGGGGTCCGCTACAATGAGCAGTTCTTC.

V and J are TRBV4-3 and TRBJ2-7; 7 nucleotides agree with TRBD1. The V gene end was trimmed by 0 bases and the J gene end by 2 bases; junction bases not matched to a gene: 7. This CDR3 is built from 16 residues. The germline CDR1 and CDR2 sequences are LGHNA and YSLEER. The CDR3 nucleotides read TGCGCCAGCAGCCAAGATCGGACAGGTTCTGCCTACGAGCAGTACTTC. This translates into CASSQDRTGSAYEQYF.